This is a list of T cell receptor beta chains from one sample in a study of control samples from healthy donors and cancer patients. Repertoires were generated with immunoSEQ multiplex PCR, while TCRdb's copy carries only in-frame clones and drops some. The sample yields some 130,000 clones, about 93% seen once. Material: PBMCs. The receptors shown here come from a man aged 50 or older with head and neck cancer. Each CDR3 is given without its conserved first and last residue. Each record gives: clone size, V gene, J gene, CDR3 length, CDR3 protein. The listing skips clone size in some rows; elsewhere it reads once, few, many or a size class.

abundance: .; v_gene: TRBV7-2; j_gene: TRBJ2-2; len: 14; CDR3aa: ASSTRQGGDTGELF
abundance: .; v_gene: TRBV5-5; j_gene: TRBJ2-7; len: 11; CDR3aa: ASSLSGRYEQY
abundance: .; v_gene: TRBV24-1; j_gene: TRBJ2-3; len: 13; CDR3aa: ATSDLRGGWDTQY
abundance: .; v_gene: TRBV2; j_gene: TRBJ2-1; len: 10; CDR3aa: AGRTGGNEQF
abundance: .; v_gene: TRBV19; j_gene: TRBJ1-4; len: 13; CDR3aa: ASSLQGSTNEKLF
abundance: .; v_gene: TRBV18; j_gene: TRBJ1-5; len: 13; CDR3aa: ASSDGQYSNQPQH
abundance: .; v_gene: TRBV12-5; j_gene: TRBJ2-2; len: 14; CDR3aa: ASGLAQGSNTGELF
abundance: .; v_gene: TRBV24-1; j_gene: TRBJ1-2; len: 13; CDR3aa: ATSERRQGPYGYT
abundance: .; v_gene: TRBV6-8; j_gene: TRBJ1-1; len: 12; CDR3aa: ASSPGRLNTEAF
abundance: .; v_gene: TRBV11-2; j_gene: TRBJ1-1; len: 12; CDR3aa: ASSFQGRNTEAF
abundance: once; v_gene: TRBV4-2; j_gene: TRBJ2-3; len: 12; CDR3aa: ASSQDPEGDTQY
abundance: .; v_gene: TRBV7-9; j_gene: TRBJ2-1; len: 12; CDR3aa: ASRPIQGRNEQF
abundance: .; v_gene: TRBV6-2/TRBV6-3; j_gene: TRBJ2-3; len: 11; CDR3aa: ASSLAPSGTQY
abundance: .; v_gene: TRBV5-1; j_gene: TRBJ2-5; len: 13; CDR3aa: ASSLPGGSGETQY
abundance: .; v_gene: TRBV29-1; j_gene: TRBJ2-1; len: 11; CDR3aa: SSHLGGRNEQF
abundance: .; v_gene: TRBV3-1/TRBV3-2; j_gene: TRBJ2-2; len: 11; CDR3aa: ASSHLGTGELF
abundance: .; v_gene: TRBV7-7; j_gene: TRBJ2-5; len: 13; CDR3aa: ASSLGGGAEETQY
abundance: .; v_gene: TRBV18; j_gene: TRBJ1-5; len: 17; CDR3aa: ASSPPKRGVFVRNQPQH
abundance: .; v_gene: TRBV3-1/TRBV3-2; j_gene: TRBJ2-7; len: 12; CDR3aa: ASSPYRGGYEQY
abundance: .; v_gene: TRBV18; j_gene: TRBJ1-1; len: 11; CDR3aa: ASSRDRILEAF
abundance: .; v_gene: TRBV6-2/TRBV6-3; j_gene: TRBJ2-3; len: 14; CDR3aa: ASSRLAGGPTDTQY
abundance: .; v_gene: TRBV28; j_gene: TRBJ1-3; len: 12; CDR3aa: ATVNRAVGNTIY
abundance: .; v_gene: TRBV5-1; j_gene: TRBJ2-2; len: 13; CDR3aa: ASSLGTGHTGELF
abundance: .; v_gene: TRBV5-1; j_gene: TRBJ2-1; len: 11; CDR3aa: ASSSGLYDEQF
abundance: .; v_gene: TRBV6-1; j_gene: TRBJ1-4; len: 11; CDR3aa: ASSESGSEKLF
abundance: .; v_gene: TRBV6-6; j_gene: TRBJ2-7; len: 12; CDR3aa: ASSYSRGGYEQY
abundance: .; v_gene: TRBV7-3; j_gene: TRBJ2-1; len: 13; CDR3aa: ASSSTSGGYNEQF
abundance: .; v_gene: TRBV5-1; j_gene: TRBJ1-2; len: 15; CDR3aa: ASSLGVTGINGYGYT
abundance: once; v_gene: TRBV5-1; j_gene: TRBJ1-1; len: 12; CDR3aa: ASSSDSVNPEAF
abundance: .; v_gene: TRBV5-1; j_gene: TRBJ1-6; len: 11; CDR3aa: ANSGPYNSPLH
abundance: once; v_gene: TRBV9; j_gene: TRBJ2-7; len: 16; CDR3aa: ASSVEPSLAGGVGEQY
abundance: few; v_gene: TRBV9; j_gene: TRBJ2-3; len: 14; CDR3aa: ASSALGGASTDTQY
abundance: .; v_gene: TRBV4-2; j_gene: TRBJ2-1; len: 14; CDR3aa: ASSQDLTTEYNEQF
abundance: .; v_gene: TRBV6-5; j_gene: TRBJ1-1; len: 12; CDR3aa: ASSWGTGNTEAF
abundance: .; v_gene: TRBV9; j_gene: TRBJ2-2; len: 16; CDR3aa: ASSAKKYREGVTGELF
abundance: .; v_gene: TRBV10-1; j_gene: TRBJ2-6; len: 15; CDR3aa: ASPFELSCSGANVLT
abundance: .; v_gene: TRBV4-2; j_gene: TRBJ1-6; len: 15; CDR3aa: ASSQYMGVSYNSPLH
abundance: .; v_gene: TRBV11-2; j_gene: TRBJ1-3; len: 13; CDR3aa: ASSSVKGPGNTIY
abundance: few; v_gene: TRBV6-2/TRBV6-3; j_gene: TRBJ1-2; len: 10; CDR3aa: ASSRPTGGYT
abundance: .; v_gene: TRBV28; j_gene: TRBJ1-3; len: 10; CDR3aa: ATGYPGNTIY
abundance: .; v_gene: TRBV4-1; j_gene: TRBJ2-7; len: 10; CDR3aa: ASSQDSSGQY
abundance: .; v_gene: TRBV18; j_gene: TRBJ2-1; len: 14; CDR3aa: ASSTPGLAGGREQF
abundance: .; v_gene: TRBV4-3; j_gene: TRBJ1-1; len: 14; CDR3aa: ASSPRHRDANTEAF
abundance: .; v_gene: TRBV7-9; j_gene: TRBJ1-6; len: 13; CDR3aa: ASSPWDRVNSPPH
abundance: .; v_gene: TRBV5-1; j_gene: TRBJ2-3; len: 15; CDR3aa: ASSVEGLAGSTDTQY
abundance: .; v_gene: TRBV5-6; j_gene: TRBJ1-3; len: 13; CDR3aa: ASSWGQISGNTIY
abundance: .; v_gene: TRBV28; j_gene: TRBJ1-5; len: 16; CDR3aa: ASSLYTFRGPNNQPQH
abundance: .; v_gene: TRBV30; j_gene: TRBJ1-2; len: 10; CDR3aa: AWTPGTYGYT
abundance: .; v_gene: TRBV29-1; j_gene: TRBJ2-1; len: 10; CDR3aa: SVAPRGLEQF
abundance: .; v_gene: TRBV7-3; j_gene: TRBJ1-1; len: 13; CDR3aa: ASSLGGAGNTEAF
abundance: .; v_gene: TRBV19; j_gene: TRBJ2-2; len: 14; CDR3aa: ASSKDSGRYTGELF
abundance: .; v_gene: TRBV15; j_gene: TRBJ1-1; len: 11; CDR3aa: ATSSQWNTEAF
abundance: .; v_gene: TRBV29-1; j_gene: TRBJ1-5; len: 11; CDR3aa: SVLGGSNQPQH
abundance: .; v_gene: TRBV4-1; j_gene: TRBJ1-1; len: 13; CDR3aa: ASSQDEGTGTEAF
abundance: .; v_gene: TRBV6-6; j_gene: TRBJ2-7; len: 10; CDR3aa: ASSYSEGEQY
abundance: .; v_gene: TRBV19; j_gene: TRBJ2-3; len: 14; CDR3aa: ASSHPFGGGTDTQY
abundance: medium-sized; v_gene: TRBV6-2/TRBV6-3; j_gene: TRBJ2-1; len: 13; CDR3aa: ASSYTSKSYNEQF